Following are 25 T cell receptor beta chains from one sample sequenced in a study of cytomegalovirus exposure and HLA in healthy donors. This PCR relied on a set of 60 Vbeta primers and 13 Jbeta primers. The protocol was immunoSEQ multiplex PCR, while the TCRdb copy is restricted to in-frame clones and leaves out a portion. The sample shows about 150,000 clones, approximately 82% of them seen only once. Material for sequencing was PBMCs. The receptors were sampled from a man aged 18 to 30 in good health and CMV-seropositive.

This clone appeared a single time. The chain combines TRBV2 with TRBJ2-7; 7 bases line up with TRBD2. The ends lost 6 bases at V and 3 bases at J; junction bases unmatched: 8. The CDR3 is made up of 14 amino acids. Germline V gene sequence: CDR1 SNHLY, CDR2 FYNNEI. The CDR3 loop is CASRRAGEGYEQYF. CDR3 sequence (DNA): TGTGCCAGCAGGCGCGCGGGAGAGGGCTACGAGCAGTACTTC. The complete variable domain, with remaining parts taken from reference TRBV2 and TRBJ2-7, reads EPEVTQTPSHQVTQMGQEVILRCVPISNHLYFYWYRQILGQKVEFLVSFYNNEISEKSEIFDDQFSVERPDGSNFTLKIRSTKLEDSAMYFCASRRAGEGYEQYFGPGTRLTVT.

The chain couples TRBV28 to TRBJ2-5; 10 bases line up with TRBD1. The J call may be incorrect, as the DNA end agrees better with TRBJ2-7. Germline assignment: CDR1 MDHEN and CDR2 SYDVKM. The CDR3 is 14 amino acids. CDR3 nucleotides: TGTGCCACTTCCGGGACAGGGGACATTTACGAGCAGTACTTC. Amino acids: CATSGTGDIYEQYF.

This chain joins TRBV4-1 and TRBJ1-5; 8 bases are shared with TRBD1. The V gene end was trimmed by 1 base and the J gene end by 6 bases; junction bases not matched to a gene: 8. The CDR3 is 16 amino acids. Germline assignment: CDR1 MGHRA and CDR2 YSYEKL. The CDR3 reads CASSQGTGPIGQPQHF. The CDR3 bases are TGCGCCAGCAGCCAAGGGACAGGGCCGATCGGTCAGCCCCAGCATTTT.

The chain joins TRBV27 to TRBJ1-2, with 7 bases matching TRBD1. Trimming cost V 5 bases and J 5 bases; bases outside gene matches: 11. The CDR3 extends over 15 amino acids. Germline CDR1 and CDR2: MNHEY and SMNVEV (reference sequence). The chain's CDR3 is CASSPYTTGTYGYTF. The CDR3 nucleotides read TGTGCCAGCAGTCCATATACGACAGGGACTTATGGCTACACCTTC.

The V call is TRBV19, the J call TRBJ2-5; 14 bases map to TRBD2. Trimming removed 6 bases from V and 4 bases from J; junction bases left unmatched: 1. CDR1 is LNHDA and CDR2 is SQIVND in the germline V gene (reference sequence). The CDR3 loop spans 14 amino acids. CDR3 in amino acids: CASRGLAGVETQYF. The CDR3 nucleotides read TGTGCCAGTAGGGGACTAGCGGGAGTAGAGACCCAGTACTTC. The variable domain in full, completed from reference TRBV19 and TRBJ2-5, reads DGGITQSPKYLFRKEGQNVTLSCEQNLNHDAMYWYRQDPGQGLRLIYYSQIVNDFQKGDIAEGYSVSREKKESFPLTVTSAQKNPTAFYLCASRGLAGVETQYFGPGTRLLVL.

There are a few counts of this clone. CDR3 nucleotide sequence: TGTGCCTGGAGGCCAGAAGGGGAACACTACGGAAACACCATATATTTT. This gives the protein CAWRPEGEHYGNTIYF. The chain joins TRBV30 to TRBJ1-3; possible D gene TRBD1, 5 bases. The CDR3 contains 16 residues. Germline CDR1 and CDR2: GTSNPN and SVGIG (reference sequence). Trimming pared 3 bases from V and 4 bases from J, leaving 19 bases between. Using reference TRBV30 and TRBJ1-3 for the parts outside the CDR3, the full variable domain is SQTIHQWPATLVQPVGSPLSLECTVEGTSNPNLYWYRQAAGRGLQLLFYSVGIGQISSEVPQNLSASRPQDRQFILSSKKLLLSDSGFYLCAWRPEGEHYGNTIYFGEGSWLTVV.

The chain joins TRBV15 to TRBJ1-3; no clear D gene. The CDR3 has 12 amino acids. V was clipped by 3 bases and J by 4 bases, with 4 bases between them. Looked up from germline, CDR1 is LNHNV and CDR2 is YYDKDF (reference sequence). CDR3 loop: CATSRLGNTIYF. CDR3 in DNA: TGTGCCACCAGCAGGCTAGGAAACACCATATATTTT.

The genes are TRBV29-1 and TRBJ2-2; TRBD1 agrees at 8 bases. Losses at the gene ends were 1 base for V and 3 bases for J; bases not matched to a gene: 16. The germline V gene encodes CDR1 SQVTM and CDR2 ANQGSEA. CDR3 length: 19 amino acids. CDR3 in amino acids: CSVEVRTGRSPKHTGELFF. The DNA of the CDR3 is TGCAGCGTTGAAGTCCGGACAGGGCGGTCCCCGAAACACACCGGGGAGCTGTTTTTT.

The chain combines TRBV5-1 with TRBJ2-7, with 10 positions matching TRBD1. Germline trimming cut 3 bases from V and 5 bases from J; bases unmatched to any gene: 5. This CDR3 region has 14 residues. Per germline, CDR1 SGHRS and CDR2 YFSETQ. The CDR3 sequence: CASSSKGTGDEQYF. For the CDR3, the DNA is TGCGCCAGCAGCTCAAAGGGGACAGGGGACGAGCAGTACTTC.

A single count supports this clone. J is TRBJ2-3 and V is TRBV7-9; the D gene is possibly TRBD1 (6 bases). The CDR3 contains 16 residues. V dropped 0 bases and J dropped 4 bases, with 14 bases sitting between them. CDR1 is SEHNR and CDR2 is FQNEAQ in the germline V gene (reference sequence). In DNA, the CDR3 is TGTGCCAGCAGCTTAGCGGGGACACTTACGGCAGATACGCAGTATTTT. It yields the protein CASSLAGTLTADTQYF.

A few counts support this clone. J is TRBJ2-6 and V is TRBV27, with TRBD1 identical over 7 bases. With 6 bases clipped from V and 0 bases from J, the junction kept 11 bases outside the gene matches. In germline, CDR1 is MNHEY, CDR2 SMNVEV (reference sequence). CDR3 size: 18 residues. In nucleotides, the CDR3 is TGTGCCAGCAGGGCGTGGGGACAGCTAGACTCTGGGGCCAACGTCCTGACTTTC. This translates into CASRAWGQLDSGANVLTF.

The chain combines TRBV5-1 with TRBJ1-3; D gene ambiguous. CDR1 is SGHRS and CDR2 is YFSETQ in the germline V gene. This CDR3 contains 15 residues. With 6 bases removed from V and 4 bases from J, the gap between germline ends came to 17 bases. CDR3 sequence: CASKMGPKKGNTIYF. The CDR3 DNA follows: TGCGCCAGCAAAATGGGCCCTAAGAAGGGAAACACCATATATTTT.

This chain joins TRBV6-5 and TRBJ2-1; unclear D gene. This CDR3 spans 15 amino acids. Trimming cost V 2 bases and J 4 bases, with 12 bases left between them. Germline V gene sequence: CDR1 MNHEY, CDR2 SVGAGI. The CDR3 sequence is CASSYEGVSYNEQFF. The CDR3 region has the DNA TGTGCCAGCAGTTACGAAGGAGTATCTTACAATGAGCAGTTCTTC.

The chain joins TRBV6-5 to TRBJ2-7; D not resolved. This CDR3 region has 12 residues. With 4 bases removed from V and 4 bases from J, the gap between germline ends came to 8 bases. The germline CDR1 and CDR2 sequences are MNHEY and SVGAGI. CDR3 DNA: TGTGCCAGCAGTTCGAACCTATACGAGCAGTACTTC. It specifies CASSSNLYEQYF.

V is TRBV28 and J is TRBJ2-4, with TRBD2 identical over 8 bases. Germline V lookup: CDR1 MDHEN, CDR2 SYDVKM. CDR3 length: 15 residues. V was pared by 4 bases and J by 7 bases, with 9 bases of the junction left unmatched. In DNA, the CDR3 is TGTGCCAGCAGTTCTCCAAGCGGGGGTGAGAACATTCAGTACTTC. This gives the protein CASSSPSGGENIQYF.

This clone was detected only once. The J gene is TRBJ1-1, the V gene TRBV7-9, with D uncertain. The CDR3 totals 15 residues. Trimming removed 5 bases from V and 4 bases from J, with 17 bases in between. CDR1 and CDR2 (germline): SEHNR, FQNEAQ (reference sequence). Here the CDR3 DNA reads TGTGCCAGCAGCCCTCCCACCAAGGGAGGCACTGAAGCTTTCTTT. Protein product: CASSPPTKGGTEAFF.

The chain links TRBV28 to TRBJ2-7, with a tentative D call TRBD1 (6 bases). Germline CDR1 and CDR2: MDHEN and SYDVKM. Trimming took 4 bases from V and 0 from J, leaving 10 bases between them. This CDR3 has 14 amino acids. This chain's CDR3 is CASSSKTGSYEQYF. The CDR3 DNA reads as TGTGCCAGCAGTTCGAAGACAGGCTCCTACGAGCAGTACTTC. Full variable domain (remainder filled in from reference TRBV28 and TRBJ2-7): DVKVTQSSRYLVKRTGEKVFLECVQDMDHENMFWYRQDPGLGLRLIYFSYDVKMKEKGDIPEGYSVSREKKERFSLILESASTNQTSMYLCASSSKTGSYEQYFGPGTRLTVT.

The chain joins TRBV11-2 to TRBJ2-5; 15 positions agree with TRBD2. The germline V gene encodes CDR1 SGHAT and CDR2 FQNNGV. The CDR3 loop spans 18 amino acids. Unmatched junction bases numbered 7, after V lost 1 base and J lost 4 bases. Here the CDR3 DNA reads TGTGCCAGCAGCTTAGCTGGGACTAGCGGGAGGAGGGGAGAGACCCAGTACTTC. The encoded protein is CASSLAGTSGRRGETQYF.

This sequence joins TRBV19 and TRBJ2-3; 9 nucleotides align to TRBD1. The CDR3 has 15 amino acids. V trimming: 6 bases; J trimming: 2 bases; junction bases outside the gene matches: 6. The V gene's germline CDR1 is LNHDA and CDR2 SQIVND (reference sequence). CDR3 in amino acids: CASSHRGLATDTQYF. CDR3 nucleotides: TGTGCCAGTAGCCACAGGGGGCTTGCCACAGATACGCAGTATTTT.

This sequence joins TRBV21-1 and TRBJ2-7; TRBD2, the table's D call, lacks a check against the DNA. TRBV21-1 counts as a pseudogene. The CDR3 totals 18 residues. For the CDR3, the DNA is TGTGCCAGCAGCGGCGAACCGACTAGCGGGAGGCCGGGATACGAGCAGTACTTC. Encoded protein: CASSGEPTSGRPGYEQYF.

V and J are TRBV5-1 and TRBJ2-1, with D possibly TRBD2 on 6 matching bases. V was trimmed by 1 base and J by 4 bases, leaving 15 bases between them. This CDR3 contains 16 residues. CDR1 is SGHRS, CDR2 YFSETQ, per germline. CDR3 sequence (DNA): TGCGCCAGCAGCTTGTCCGCGGGAAGGTTTTACAATGAGCAGTTCTTC. Protein sequence: CASSLSAGRFYNEQFF.

Notes on this clone: The junction departs from germline at one end; a sequencing error may be responsible. The rearrangement joins TRBV7-7 to TRBJ2-5; 10 nucleotides match TRBD2. CDR3 length: 14 amino acids. Germline V gives CDR1 SSHAT, CDR2 FNYEAQ (reference sequence). The CDR3 nucleotides read TGTGCTAGCAGCCGGACTAGCGGTAAAGAGACCCAGTACTTC. It yields the protein CASSRTSGKETQYF.

V usage is TRBV7-9 and J usage is TRBJ1-2; D ambiguous. V was cut by 1 base and J by 4 bases, with 13 bases left in between. The CDR3 extends over 15 amino acids. Germline V gene sequence: CDR1 SEHNR, CDR2 FQNEAQ (reference sequence). This CDR3 reads CASSLVAGTAYGYTF. CDR3 nucleotides: TGTGCCAGCAGCTTAGTGGCGGGTACTGCCTATGGCTACACCTTC.

This clone has just a few counts. V gene TRBV7-3 combines with J gene TRBJ1-1, with 8 positions matching TRBD1. V lost 7 bases, J lost 3 bases, and 13 bases stayed unmatched. The CDR3 consists of 16 residues. Germline assignment: CDR1 SGHTA and CDR2 FQGTGA. CDR3 sequence: CASILVPGQVDTEAFF. The DNA for the CDR3 is TGTGCCAGCATCCTCGTACCGGGACAGGTAGACACTGAAGCTTTCTTT.

In DNA, the CDR3 is TGCAGCGTGATGGGGGCCCCGGAACATGGGGAGCTCTATGGCTACACCTTC. Its protein product is CSVMGAPEHGELYGYTF. The chain joins TRBV29-1 to TRBJ1-2; possible D gene TRBD1, 6 bases. Germline V gene sequence: CDR1 SQVTM, CDR2 ANQGSEA. The CDR3 has 17 residues. Trimming cost V 6 bases and J 4 bases, with 27 bases left between them.